Listed below are T cell receptor beta chains from one sample, sequenced in a study of blood T cell repertoires in COVID-19. The method was immunoSEQ multiplex PCR; TCRdb's version includes in-frame clones alone and lacks a portion of them. The sample records tens of thousands of clones, roughly 86% being singletons. Material for sequencing was peripheral blood. The receptors here all came from an elderly woman with acute or convalescent COVID-19. The CDR3 runs from the conserved cysteine through the conserved F or W. The D gene is left open where the match is weak. Clone sizes are given selectively: once, few, many, or a class where the clone is expanded.

D	V	size	J	CDR3	DNA
NA	TRBV6-5	NA	TRBJ2-2	CASTVTQSTGELFF	TGTGCCAGCACCGTGACACAGTCCACCGGGGAGCTGTTTTTT
NA	TRBV9	NA	TRBJ2-7	CASSVDQEDSYEQYF	TGTGCCAGCAGCGTAGACCAGGAGGACTCCTACGAGCAGTACTTC
TRBD1	TRBV5-1	NA	TRBJ2-1	CASSLATGQSSYNEQFF	TGCGCCAGCAGCTTGGCGACGGGACAGAGCTCCTACAATGAGCAGTTCTTC
TRBD1	TRBV19	few	TRBJ1-4	CASSPTGQPEKLFF	TGTGCCAGTAGTCCAACGGGACAGCCTGAAAAACTGTTTTTT
NA	TRBV5-1	once	TRBJ2-2	CASSLDGAPGELFF	TGCGCCAGCAGCTTGGATGGGGCCCCCGGGGAGCTGTTTTTT
NA	TRBV9	once	TRBJ2-5	CASSVATSTTNVRETQYF	TGTGCCAGCAGCGTAGCTACATCGACTACTAATGTTCGGGAGACCCAGTACTTC
NA	TRBV3-1/TRBV3-2	NA	TRBJ1-2	CASSSTGFGYTF	TGTGCCAGCAGTTCTACAGGGTTCGGCTACACCTTC
NA	TRBV18	NA	TRBJ1-1	CASSLPAMNTEAFF	TGTGCCAGCTCACTCCCAGCGATGAACACTGAAGCTTTCTTT
NA	TRBV5-4	NA	TRBJ2-7	CASSLDRQGREQYF	TGTGCCAGCAGCTTGGATCGCCAGGGGCGCGAGCAGTACTTC
NA	TRBV28	NA	TRBJ2-1	CASSSSGVAVLNEQFF	TGTGCCAGCAGTTCCTCCGGGGTAGCGGTCTTAAATGAGCAGTTCTTC
TRBD1	TRBV18	once	TRBJ2-5	CASSQGQGQRETQYF	TGTGCCAGCTCCCAAGGACAGGGTCAGAGGGAGACCCAGTACTTC
TRBD1	TRBV28	NA	TRBJ1-1	CASSPVGDRSNTEAFF	TGTGCCAGCAGCCCGGTGGGGGACAGAAGTAACACTGAAGCTTTCTTT
TRBD1	TRBV5-1	NA	TRBJ1-6	CASSLRDSLNSPLHF	TGCGCCAGCAGCTTGAGGGACAGCCTTAATTCACCCCTCCACTTT
TRBD2	TRBV28	once	TRBJ2-1	CASRPSGSNEQFF	TGTGCCAGCAGGCCTAGCGGGAGTAATGAGCAGTTCTTC
TRBD1	TRBV5-1	NA	TRBJ2-2	CASSTRTGPGELFF	TGCGCCAGCAGCACTCGGACAGGGCCCGGGGAGCTGTTTTTT
TRBD1	TRBV19	NA	TRBJ1-4	CASRITQGARSNEKLFF	TGTGCCAGTAGGATAACCCAGGGGGCACGATCTAATGAAAAACTGTTTTTT
NA	TRBV2	few	TRBJ2-3	CASSETPSGRPTDTQYF	TGTGCCAGCAGTGAGACCCCTTCGGGGAGACCCACAGATACGCAGTATTTT
NA	TRBV28	NA	TRBJ2-3	CASSPSTGADTQYF	TGTGCCAGCAGTCCCTCTACAGGCGCAGATACGCAGTATTTT
TRBD1	TRBV6-5	once	TRBJ2-1	CASRTGYEEQFF	TGTGCCAGCAGGACAGGGTATGAAGAGCAGTTCTTC
NA	TRBV20-1	NA	TRBJ2-7	CSAAFNEQYF	TGCAGTGCTGCGTTTAACGAGCAGTACTTC
NA	TRBV7-2	NA	TRBJ2-7	CASSSYGLGGMEQYF	TGTGCCAGCAGCTCCTACGGACTAGGGGGAATGGAGCAGTACTTC
NA	TRBV12-3/TRBV12-4	NA	TRBJ1-2	CASSWGVHGYTF	TGTGCCAGCAGTTGGGGGGTTCATGGCTACACCTTC
TRBD1	TRBV10-3	NA	TRBJ1-2	CAISTAWTGNYGYTF	TGTGCCATCAGCACCGCTTGGACAGGGAACTATGGCTACACCTTC
TRBD2	TRBV6-5	NA	TRBJ2-5	CASSYSSGGYQETQYF	TGTGCCAGCAGTTACTCTAGCGGGGGCTACCAAGAGACCCAGTACTTC
TRBD1	TRBV5-1	NA	TRBJ1-1	CASSLERGLTEAFF	TGCGCCAGCAGCTTGGAAAGGGGGCTCACTGAAGCTTTCTTT
NA	TRBV5-4	NA	TRBJ2-5	CASSLTGVNQETQYF	TGTGCCAGCAGCTTGACGGGAGTAAATCAAGAGACCCAGTACTTC